This TCR beta chain was observed in a study of blood T cell repertoires in COVID-19. Study details: COVID-19 samples, acute and convalescent, were from the United States, Italy and Spain. T cells, B-cell-depleted T cells, or PBMCs supplied cDNA or gDNA.

Those enrolled, adults aged roughly 18 to 89 years, came from about two dozen US areas. The germline V and J ends were trimmed by 2 bases and 4 bases, with 5 bases remaining between them. Looked up from germline, CDR1 is LGHDT and CDR2 is YNNKEL (reference sequence). The CDR3 has 12 residues. TCRdb keeps only in-frame clones here, not all; method: immunoSEQ multiplex PCR. This table holds around 160,000 clones, about 80% found once. Material for sequencing was PBMCs or T cells enriched from blood (not recorded which). The sequence was collected from a woman between 55 and 75 years old who had recovered from COVID-19. The V gene is TRBV3-1 (or the pseudogene TRBV3-2), the J gene TRBJ1-1, with D unclear. CDR3 in amino acids: CASSQSSTEAFF. The CDR3 nucleotides read TGTGCCAGCAGCCAAAGTAGCACTGAAGCTTTCTTT.